This T cell receptor beta chain was retrieved from a study of blood T cell repertoires in COVID-19 (dated by TCRdb to 2020 to 2022). Regarding the study in general: The collaborator samples originated in the United States, Italy and Spain and spanned the acute and convalescent phases of COVID-19. The material from the prospective study consisted of cDNA or gDNA derived from T cells, B-cell-depleted T cells, or PBMCs. Subjects who had been exposed to COVID-19, were actively infected with it, or had recovered from it provided the deeply sampled blood TCRbeta repertoires that made up the dataset. A freely available public database, intended as a resource for researchers studying the immune response to SARS-CoV-2, is where the repertoires were released. Samples came from the ongoing ImmuneRACE study (first 160 participants) plus 1,254 subjects from 6 global collaborators. The sample metadata nearly always contained a de-identified subject ID, COVID-19 status, age in years and sex. HLA class I and class II types, where available, came from metadata supplied by the sample provider rather than from assay-based typing. Overall study results and their limits: How much clinical and demographic metadata was included differed by source and by participant, and the metadata was provided uncurated.

In regard to this clone: It has no known antigen specificity. Per-nucleotide qualities are absent, and no much larger clonotype sits a single base away.

Inclusive of the bounding cysteine and phenylalanine, the CDR3 is 15 residues long. CDR3 DNA is the only sequence kept; it has 45 bases, read in frame from the first base. V lost 4 bases and J lost 6 bases, and the count of bases not matched to a germline gene is 11. Reading the germline V gene gives CDR1 MNHEY and CDR2 SVGAGI. Whole blood was collected in K2EDTA tubes by collaborating institutions according to the institutions' own protocols. For TCRbeta analysis, collaborators shipped samples in one of three forms: frozen whole blood, isolated PBMCs, or DNA extracted from either of those sample types. TCRbeta CDR3 regions were amplified from genomic DNA by means of the immunoSEQ Assay, a bias-controlled multiplex PCR. The authors' pipeline ran thus. The number of nucleated cells in each sample was estimated by amplification of reference gene primers within the assay. To quantify the absolute abundance of each unique TCRbeta CDR3 rearrangement, sequence reads were collapsed and filtered. For each sample, productive Simpson clonality was calculated as the square root of Simpson's diversity index across productive rearrangements. Sourced from immuneACCESS, this table was stored by TCRdb with only in-frame sequences that have V and J called. A share of the clones is absent; for the studies checked, an unresolved V gene accounts for under half, and the remainder has no known explanation. V and J calls plus clone size are reproduced from that table; the DNA served to infer D and trimming. This sample is represented by about 92,000 clones; over 75% of them were singletons. The ten largest make up 9.5% to 15% of the sample.

The specimen was peripheral blood. This clonotype originated in a human donor in a cohort sampled during active COVID-19. The chain is assembled from TRBV6-5 and TRBJ1-1; 7 of the junction bases match TRBD1. The CDR3 protein: CASSSGQVRGAEAFF. In nucleotides, the sequence is TGTGCCAGCAGTTCCGGACAGGTCCGGGGAGCTGAAGCTTTCTTT.